The 4 T cell receptor beta chains below all came from one sample that was sequenced in a study of shared clonotypes between healthy human individuals. Produced via immunoSEQ multiplex PCR; TCRdb's table is partial and in-frame only. The sample lists under 600,000 clones, about 96% seen once, with 0.064% in the top ten. The specimen was naive CD4+ T cells sorted from blood. The subset denotes: CD45RA+ positively selected. These receptors all stem from a woman aged 25 to 45 in good health.

This rearrangement joins TRBV15 to TRBJ2-7; D gene unclear. In germline, CDR1 is LNHNV, CDR2 YYDKDF (reference sequence). There are 15 residues in the CDR3. V dropped 3 bases and J dropped 2 bases, with 14 bases sitting between them. CDR3: CATSSTKGWAYEQYF. CDR3 nucleotides: TGTGCCACCAGCAGTACAAAGGGCTGGGCCTACGAGCAGTACTTC. Supplemented by reference TRBV15 and TRBJ2-7, the full variable domain reads DAMVIQNPRYQVTQFGKPVTLSCSQTLNHNVMYWYQQKSSQAPKLLFHYYDKDFNNEADTPDNFQSRRPNTSFCFLDIRSPGLGDTAMYLCATSSTKGWAYEQYFGPGTRLTVT.

The chain carries TRBV6-1 and TRBJ1-4, with D unresolved. The length of the CDR3 is 14 residues. Per germline, CDR1 MNHNS and CDR2 SASEGT. V was clipped by 3 bases and J by 4 bases, with 9 bases between them. The CDR3 coding sequence is TGTGCCAGCAGTGAGCCGGGTCTTAATGAAAAACTGTTTTTT. This encodes CASSEPGLNEKLFF.

This chain joins TRBV28 and TRBJ1-1; D gene ambiguous. Germline-derived CDR1 and CDR2 are MDHEN and SYDVKM. This CDR3 contains 14 residues. V gave up 7 bases and J gave up 3 bases, with 15 bases separating them. CDR3 nucleotide sequence: TGTGCCAGCATACGACTCGAGGTGGACACTGAAGCTTTCTTT. Protein product: CASIRLEVDTEAFF.

V is TRBV11-3 and J is TRBJ2-7, with D maybe TRBD2 (6 bases). The V gene's germline CDR1 is SGHNT and CDR2 YENEEA. This CDR3 has 12 amino acids. The V gene lost 5 bases and the J gene lost 7 bases, with 12 bases spanning the gap. The CDR3 sequence is CASSPRTIEQYF. The CDR3 DNA follows: TGTGCCAGCAGCCCCCGGACTATTGAGCAGTACTTC. Based on the CDR3 plus reference TRBV11-3 and TRBJ2-7, the full variable domain is EAGVVQSPRYKIIEKKQPVAFWCNPISGHNTLYWYLQNLGQGPELLIRYENEEAVDDSQLPKDRFSAERLKGVDSTLKIQPAELGDSAVYLCASSPRTIEQYFGPGTRLTVT.